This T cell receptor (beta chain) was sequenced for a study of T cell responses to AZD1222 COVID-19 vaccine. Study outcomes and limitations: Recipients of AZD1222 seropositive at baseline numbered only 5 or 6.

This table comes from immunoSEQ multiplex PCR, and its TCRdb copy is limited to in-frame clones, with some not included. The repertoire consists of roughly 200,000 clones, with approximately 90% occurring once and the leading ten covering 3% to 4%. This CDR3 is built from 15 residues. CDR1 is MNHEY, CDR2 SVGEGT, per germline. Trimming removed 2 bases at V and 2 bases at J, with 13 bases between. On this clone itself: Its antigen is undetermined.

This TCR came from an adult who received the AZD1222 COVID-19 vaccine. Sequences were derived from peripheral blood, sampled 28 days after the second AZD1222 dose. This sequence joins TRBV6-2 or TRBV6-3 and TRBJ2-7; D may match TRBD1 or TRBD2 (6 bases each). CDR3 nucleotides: TGTGCCAGCAGTTACGGGGGGCAGGGGACCTACGAGCAGTACTTC. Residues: CASSYGGQGTYEQYF.